The present T cell receptor beta chain was sequenced within a study of beta chain features in type 1 diabetes. Study-wide points: Shortening that was moderate but significant affected the TCRB CDR3s of Type 1 diabetes patients in all four CD4+ subsets. Highly expressing activated T cells could be over-counted with a cDNA template.

In its sample, this clone was seen a few times. The antigen remains undetermined. CDR3 size: 13 residues. Germline V gives CDR1 SGHRS, CDR2 YFSETQ. Trimming pared 5 bases from V and 12 bases from J, leaving 18 bases between. Since all of the isolated RNA was reverse transcribed, expressed TCRB transcripts were what got sequenced. Sequencing was performed with immunoSEQ multiplex PCR; in TCRdb, only in-frame clones are kept and a portion is missing. The sample includes around 150,000 clones, 8% to 9.5% of them seen just once. This chain joins TRBV5-1 and TRBJ2-1, with D perhaps TRBD2 (6 bases). The TCR comes from a woman between 18 and 29 years old with type 1 diabetes. The sequenced sample was central memory CD4+ T cells from blood. CDR3 in amino acids: CASRQSSGVSQFF. The DNA of the CDR3 is TGCGCCAGCAGACAATCCTCGGGGGTCTCGCAGTTCTTC.